This passage covers 23 T cell receptor beta chains from one sample sequenced in a study of T cell responses to AZD1222 COVID-19 vaccine. Clones were sequenced by immunoSEQ multiplex PCR, and TCRdb holds only the in-frame ones, with some missing. The table shows over 95,000 clones, with roughly 90% occurring only once. This specimen was peripheral blood, taken 28 days after the second AZD1222 dose. Source of these receptors: an adult who received the AZD1222 COVID-19 vaccine.

The chain uses TRBV18 and TRBJ2-1; 14 nucleotides align to TRBD2. Germline V gene sequence: CDR1 KGHSH, CDR2 LQKENI. V gave up 6 bases and J gave up 10 bases; unmatched junction bases: 8. The CDR3 has 15 amino acids. CDR3: CASSLGLAGGNEQFF. CDR3 bases: TGTGCCAGCTCGCTAGGACTAGCGGGAGGAAACGAGCAGTTCTTC.

The chain couples TRBV19 to TRBJ1-5, with D maybe TRBD1 (6 bases). V lost 7 bases and J 3 bases, leaving 25 bases between the germline ends. Germline loops: CDR1 LNHDA, CDR2 SQIVND (reference sequence). The CDR3 has 18 residues. The CDR3 loop reads CASMGGPGRRPTNQPQHF. The CDR3 DNA is TGTGCCAGTATGGGGGGCCCCGGACGTCGACCTACCAATCAGCCCCAGCATTTT.

V gene TRBV5-4 combines with J gene TRBJ2-1; D is ambiguous. V lost 1 base and J lost 2, with 7 bases in between. The CDR3 contains 14 residues. Germline CDR1 is SGHNT and CDR2 is YYREEE (reference sequence). CDR3 amino acids: CASSLSGTYNEQFF. In nucleotides, the CDR3 is TGTGCCAGCAGCTTGTCCGGTACCTACAATGAGCAGTTCTTC.

The chain combines TRBV10-1 with TRBJ2-3; D may match TRBD1 or TRBD2 (6 bases each). The CDR3 contains 12 residues. In germline, CDR1 is WNHNN, CDR2 SYGVQD (reference sequence). V was trimmed by 3 bases and J by 10 bases, leaving 11 bases between them. The CDR3 nucleotides are TGCGCCAGCAGTGATCGGGGGCTATCGCAGTATTTT. Amino acids: CASSDRGLSQYF.

This sequence joins TRBV5-1 and TRBJ2-5; 9 bases are a match to TRBD1. The CDR3 spans 13 residues. The germline CDR1 and CDR2 sequences are SGHRS and YFSETQ. Trimming at V came to 10 bases and at J to 5 bases, leaving 9 bases not matched to a gene. This CDR3 is CAVLQGARETQYF. CDR3 nucleotides: TGCGCCGTACTACAGGGGGCAAGGGAGACCCAGTACTTC.

Only a few counts were recorded for this clone. This chain uses TRBV6-5 with TRBJ2-7, with TRBD2 matching over 7 bases. This CDR3 has 14 residues. The V gene end was trimmed by 5 bases and the J gene end by 3 bases; junction bases not matched to a gene: 7. Germline loops: CDR1 MNHEY, CDR2 SVGAGI. DNA of the CDR3: TGTGCCAGCAGTCCCTTGGCTAGCGGCTACGAGCAGTACTTC. It codes for CASSPLASGYEQYF.

The genes are TRBV28 and TRBJ1-2; 8 nucleotides align to TRBD1. The CDR3 consists of 16 residues. Trimming at V came to 7 bases and at J to 0 bases, leaving 10 bases not matched to a gene. Germline values: CDR1 MDHEN, CDR2 SYDVKM. The CDR3 loop is CASTLQGAKANYGYTF. DNA of the CDR3: TGTGCCAGCACCCTCCAGGGGGCCAAAGCTAACTATGGCTACACCTTC.

The rearrangement uses TRBV30 and TRBJ1-1; 11 bases are a match to TRBD1. V gave up 5 bases and J gave up 7 bases; unmatched junction bases: 6. From germline, CDR1 is GTSNPN and CDR2 SVGIG (reference sequence). The CDR3 is made up of 13 amino acids. The CDR3: CAWGTGGLGEAFF. The CDR3 region has the DNA TGTGCCTGGGGGACAGGGGGGTTGGGTGAAGCTTTCTTT.

The V call is TRBV24-1, the J call TRBJ2-7; a possible D gene is TRBD1 (6 bases). The CDR3 extends over 16 amino acids. Looked up from germline, CDR1 is KGHDR and CDR2 is SFDVKD. Deletions cut 4 bases from V and 7 bases from J, with 22 bases between. The CDR3 loop is CATSDPDGTTTGEQYF. As DNA, the CDR3 is TGTGCCACCAGTGACCCCGACGGGACAACCACCGGGGAGCAGTACTTC.

CDR3 loop: CAISRSTGNTIYF. The CDR3 nucleotides are TGTGCCATCAGCAGGAGCACTGGAAACACCATATATTTT. The chain links TRBV10-3 to TRBJ1-3; D unclear. V lost 6 bases to trimming and J lost 2 bases, with 8 bases between them. The CDR3 contains 13 residues. CDR1 ENHRY and CDR2 SYGVKD come from the germline V gene.

V usage is TRBV24-1 and J usage is TRBJ2-5; 12 bases align to TRBD2. The CDR3 has 15 amino acids. The V gene end was trimmed by 3 bases and the J gene end by 5 bases; junction bases not matched to a gene: 3. Germline CDR1 KGHDR, CDR2 SFDVKD. The DNA of the CDR3 is TGTGCCACCAGTGATCCCGGACTAGCGGGGGAGACCCAGTACTTC. Translated: CATSDPGLAGETQYF.

The chain combines TRBV7-8 with TRBJ1-1, with D uncertain. The CDR3 has 15 residues. CDR1 SGHVS and CDR2 FQNEAQ come from the germline V gene. The V end lost 5 bases, the J end lost 0 bases, and 13 bases lay between the germline ends. The CDR3: CASSPVSELNTEAFF. CDR3 DNA: TGTGCCAGCAGCCCCGTATCCGAACTGAACACTGAAGCTTTCTTT.

This chain uses TRBV2 with TRBJ2-5; no reliable D call. The CDR3 totals 12 residues. CDR1 is SNHLY and CDR2 is FYNNEI in the germline V gene. Trimming removed 3 bases from V and 3 bases from J, with 5 bases in between. CDR3 coding DNA: TGTGCCAGCAGTGATCAGGAAGAGACCCAGTACTTC. Protein product: CASSDQEETQYF.

This clone rates as medium-sized. This chain links TRBV5-8 with TRBJ2-1, with 7 bases fitting TRBD2. V dropped 4 bases and J dropped 5; count of bases not matched to a gene: 9. The CDR3 contains 15 residues. The germline CDR1 and CDR2 sequences are SGHTS and YDEGEE. Here the CDR3 DNA reads TGTGCCAGCAGCCTTGCGGCCAGCGGGAACAATGAGCAGTTCTTC. The encoded protein is CASSLAASGNNEQFF. The full variable domain, completed using reference TRBV5-8 and TRBJ2-1, is EAGVTQSPTHLIKTRGQQATLRCSPISGHTSVYWYQQALGLGLQFLLWYDEGEERNRGNFPPRFSGRQFPNYSSELNVNALELEDSALYLCASSLAASGNNEQFFGPGTRLTVL.

V usage is TRBV10-1 and J usage is TRBJ2-2, with D maybe TRBD1 (6 bases). This CDR3 has 13 residues. Germline V CDR1 and CDR2: WNHNN, SYGVQD (reference sequence). V gave up 6 bases and J gave up 6 bases, with 11 bases separating them. CDR3 nucleotide sequence: TGCGCCAGCAGGCCCGCAGGGGCCGGGGAGCTGTTTTTT. Its translation: CASRPAGAGELFF.

The chain links TRBV7-9 to TRBJ2-7, with 7 bases identical to TRBD1. The junction had 13 bases not matched to a gene; V was cut back by 5 bases and J by 3 bases. This CDR3 comprises 16 residues. Germline V gene sequence: CDR1 SEHNR, CDR2 FQNEAQ (reference sequence). CDR3 bases: TGTGCCAGCAGCCCGACCCAGGGACAGAACGGCTACGAGCAGTACTTC. It codes for CASSPTQGQNGYEQYF.

This chain uses TRBV5-4 with TRBJ1-6; a possible D gene is TRBD1 (5 bases). The V gene lost 0 bases and the J gene lost 10 bases, with 17 bases spanning the gap. This CDR3 spans 16 amino acids. From germline, CDR1 is SGHNT and CDR2 YYREEE (reference sequence). In nucleotides, the CDR3 is TGTGCCAGCAGCTTGGGGCAGGGAGGGCCTGGGTCACCCCTCCACTTT. The encoded protein is CASSLGQGGPGSPLHF.

The V call is TRBV7-6, the J call TRBJ2-3; D gene unclear. Germline lookup yields CDR1 SGHVS and CDR2 FNYEAQ. The V end lost 2 bases, the J end lost 1 base, and 10 bases lay between the germline ends. The CDR3 spans 15 residues. The CDR3 coding sequence is TGTGCCAGCAGCTTATTGGCTGGCCGCACAGATACGCAGTATTTT. Translation: CASSLLAGRTDTQYF.

This sequence joins TRBV12-3 or TRBV12-4 and TRBJ2-3; D gene unclear. This CDR3 is 13 amino acids long. Trimming pared 6 bases from V and 0 bases from J, leaving 7 bases between. CDR3 coding DNA: TGTGCCAGCAGGGGAACTAGCACAGATACGCAGTATTTT. Translating gives CASRGTSTDTQYF.

The V gene is TRBV25-1, the J gene TRBJ2-5; TRBD2 is a possible D gene (5 bases). Trimming cost V 5 bases and J 5 bases, with 18 bases left between them. The CDR3 covers 15 residues. In germline, CDR1 is MGHDK, CDR2 SYGVNS. CDR3 bases: TGTGCCAGCAGTATCGAGCTACGGGATTTGGAGACCCAGTACTTC. Its translation: CASSIELRDLETQYF.

This chain links TRBV6-5 with TRBJ2-5; D unclear. V gave up 10 bases and J gave up 0 bases, with 6 bases separating them. Per the germline V gene, CDR1 is MNHEY and CDR2 is SVGAGI. The CDR3 is 11 amino acids. In DNA form, the CDR3 reads TGTGCCACCAAGTACCAAGAGACCCAGTACTTC. It translates to CATKYQETQYF.

The rearrangement links TRBV9 to TRBJ2-3; 11 nucleotides match TRBD2. Germline lookup yields CDR1 SGDLS and CDR2 YYNGEE. The CDR3 sequence is 14 residues long. V lost 4 bases and J lost 4; bases outside the gene matches: 2. CDR3 sequence: CASSSGLAADTQYF. CDR3 nucleotides: TGTGCCAGCAGCTCGGGACTAGCGGCAGATACGCAGTATTTT.

This sequence joins TRBV5-6 and TRBJ2-2; weak D call: TRBD2 (5 bases). Germline CDR1 reads SGHDT; CDR2 reads YYEEEE. The CDR3 sequence is 19 residues long. The germline V and J ends were trimmed by 1 base and 1 base, with 20 bases remaining between them. In DNA form, the CDR3 reads TGTGCCAGCAGCTTGCCCTCCGTCATGTTAGCGATGAACACCGGGGAGCTGTTTTTT. It codes for CASSLPSVMLAMNTGELFF.